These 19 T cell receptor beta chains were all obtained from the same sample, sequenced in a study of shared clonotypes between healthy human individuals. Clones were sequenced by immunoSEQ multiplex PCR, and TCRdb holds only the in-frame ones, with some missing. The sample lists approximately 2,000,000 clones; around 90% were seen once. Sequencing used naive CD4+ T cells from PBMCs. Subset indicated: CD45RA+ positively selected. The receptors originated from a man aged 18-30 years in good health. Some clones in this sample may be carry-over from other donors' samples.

The CDR3 sequence is CASGSLAGGWNEQFF. CDR3 DNA: TGCGCCAGCGGGTCACTAGCGGGAGGGTGGAATGAGCAGTTCTTC. The rearrangement joins TRBV5-1 to TRBJ2-1; 13 bases match TRBD2. CDR1 and CDR2 from the germline V gene are SGHRS and YFSETQ. The trim removed 7 bases at V and 7 bases at J, leaving 8 bases unmatched. The length of the CDR3 is 15 residues.

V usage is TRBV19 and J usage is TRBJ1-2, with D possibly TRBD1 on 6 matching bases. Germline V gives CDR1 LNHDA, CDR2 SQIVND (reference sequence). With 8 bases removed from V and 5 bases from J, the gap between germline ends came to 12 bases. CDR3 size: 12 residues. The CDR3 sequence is CASSDRSYGYTF. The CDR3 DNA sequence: TGTGCCAGTTCCGACAGGTCTTATGGCTACACCTTC. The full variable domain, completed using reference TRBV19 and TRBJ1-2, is DGGITQSPKYLFRKEGQNVTLSCEQNLNHDAMYWYRQDPGQGLRLIYYSQIVNDFQKGDIAEGYSVSREKKESFPLTVTSAQKNPTAFYLCASSDRSYGYTFGSGTRLTVV.

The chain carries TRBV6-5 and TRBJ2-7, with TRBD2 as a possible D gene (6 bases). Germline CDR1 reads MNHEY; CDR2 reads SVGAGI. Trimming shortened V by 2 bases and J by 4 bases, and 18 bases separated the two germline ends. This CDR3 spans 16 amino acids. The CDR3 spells CASSYRSGAVGYEQYF. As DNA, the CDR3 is TGTGCCAGCAGTTACAGATCGGGAGCCGTCGGGTACGAGCAGTACTTC.

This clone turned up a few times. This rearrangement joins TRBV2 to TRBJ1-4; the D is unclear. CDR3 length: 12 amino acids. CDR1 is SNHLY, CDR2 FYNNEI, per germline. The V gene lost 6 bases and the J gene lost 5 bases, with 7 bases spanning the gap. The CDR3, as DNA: TGTGCCAGCAGCCGACGGAATGAAAAACTGTTTTTT. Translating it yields CASSRRNEKLFF.

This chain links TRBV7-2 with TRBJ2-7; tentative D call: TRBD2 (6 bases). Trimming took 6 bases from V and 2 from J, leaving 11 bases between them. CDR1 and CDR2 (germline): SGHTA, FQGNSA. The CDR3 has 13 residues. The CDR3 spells CASRSAGTYEQYF. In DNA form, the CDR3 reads TGTGCCAGCAGGTCTGCGGGGACCTACGAGCAGTACTTC.

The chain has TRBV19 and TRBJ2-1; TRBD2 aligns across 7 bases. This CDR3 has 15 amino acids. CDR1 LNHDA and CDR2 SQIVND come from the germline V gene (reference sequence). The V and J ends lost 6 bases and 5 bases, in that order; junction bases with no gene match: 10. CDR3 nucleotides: TGTGCCAGTAGGCGAGCGGGACTGAAGAACAATGAGCAGTTCTTC. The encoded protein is CASRRAGLKNNEQFF.

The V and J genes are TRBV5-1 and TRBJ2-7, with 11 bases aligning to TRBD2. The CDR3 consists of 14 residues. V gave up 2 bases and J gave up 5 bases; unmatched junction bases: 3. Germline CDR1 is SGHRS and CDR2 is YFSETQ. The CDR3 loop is CASSFSGRGDEQYF. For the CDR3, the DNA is TGCGCCAGCAGCTTTAGCGGGAGGGGCGACGAGCAGTACTTC.

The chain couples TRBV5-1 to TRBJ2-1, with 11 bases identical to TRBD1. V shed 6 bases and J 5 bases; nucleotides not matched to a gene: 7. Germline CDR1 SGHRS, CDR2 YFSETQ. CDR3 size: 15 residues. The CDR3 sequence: CASNYGQGADNEQFF. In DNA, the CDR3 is TGCGCCAGCAACTACGGACAGGGGGCTGACAATGAGCAGTTCTTC.

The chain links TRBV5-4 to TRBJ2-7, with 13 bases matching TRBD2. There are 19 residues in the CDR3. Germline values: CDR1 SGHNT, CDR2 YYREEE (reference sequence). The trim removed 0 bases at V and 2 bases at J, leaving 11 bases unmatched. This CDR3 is CASSLVSWTSGSSPYEQYF. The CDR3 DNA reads TGTGCCAGCAGCTTGGTGTCTTGGACTAGCGGGAGTTCTCCCTACGAGCAGTACTTC.

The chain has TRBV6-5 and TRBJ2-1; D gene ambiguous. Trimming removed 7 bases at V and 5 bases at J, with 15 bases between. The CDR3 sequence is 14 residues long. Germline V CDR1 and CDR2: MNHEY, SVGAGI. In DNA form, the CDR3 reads TGTGCCAGCACAAAAGAGGTTGATAACAATGAGCAGTTCTTC. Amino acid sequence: CASTKEVDNNEQFF.

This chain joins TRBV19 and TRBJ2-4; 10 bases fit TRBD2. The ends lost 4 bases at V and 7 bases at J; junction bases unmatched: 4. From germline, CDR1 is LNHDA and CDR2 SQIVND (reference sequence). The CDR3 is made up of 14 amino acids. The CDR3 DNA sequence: TGTGCCAGTAGTACCCTAGCGGGAGTGAACATTCAGTACTTC. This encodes CASSTLAGVNIQYF.

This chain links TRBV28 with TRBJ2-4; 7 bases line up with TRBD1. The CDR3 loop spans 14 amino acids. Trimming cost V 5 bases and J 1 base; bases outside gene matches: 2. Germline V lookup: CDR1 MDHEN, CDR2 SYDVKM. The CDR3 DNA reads TGTGCCAGCAGTCTGACAGGGGCCAAAAACATTCAGTACTTC. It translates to CASSLTGAKNIQYF.

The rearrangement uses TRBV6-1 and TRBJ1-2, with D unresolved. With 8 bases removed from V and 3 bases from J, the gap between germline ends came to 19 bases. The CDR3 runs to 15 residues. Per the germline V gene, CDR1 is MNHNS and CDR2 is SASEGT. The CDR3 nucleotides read TGTGCCAGCTTACCACTTGTAGGGCGAGACTATGGCTACACCTTC. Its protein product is CASLPLVGRDYGYTF.

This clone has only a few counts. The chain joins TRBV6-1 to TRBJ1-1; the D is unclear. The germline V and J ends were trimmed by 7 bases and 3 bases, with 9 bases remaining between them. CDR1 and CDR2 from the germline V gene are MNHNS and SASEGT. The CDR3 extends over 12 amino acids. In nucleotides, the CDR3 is TGTGCCAGCATAAGAAGTCACACTGAAGCTTTCTTT. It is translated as CASIRSHTEAFF.

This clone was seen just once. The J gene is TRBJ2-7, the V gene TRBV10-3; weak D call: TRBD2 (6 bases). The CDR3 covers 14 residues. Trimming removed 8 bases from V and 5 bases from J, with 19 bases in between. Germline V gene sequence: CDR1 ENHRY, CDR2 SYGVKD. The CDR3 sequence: CAIRVTEGNNEQYF. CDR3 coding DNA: TGTGCCATCCGCGTTACGGAGGGGAATAACGAGCAGTACTTC.

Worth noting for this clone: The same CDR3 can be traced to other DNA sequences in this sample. The CDR3: CASSLSPNQPQHF. CDR3 coding DNA: TGCGCCAGCAGCCTCTCCCCGAATCAGCCCCAGCATTTT. V usage is TRBV5-1 and J usage is TRBJ1-5; D gene ambiguous. Germline V lookup: CDR1 SGHRS, CDR2 YFSETQ. Trimming removed 4 bases from V and 4 bases from J, with 9 bases in between. The CDR3 contains 13 residues.

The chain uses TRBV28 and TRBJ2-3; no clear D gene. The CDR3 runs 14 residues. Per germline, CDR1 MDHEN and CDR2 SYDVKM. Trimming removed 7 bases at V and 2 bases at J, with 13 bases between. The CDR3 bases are TGTGCCAGCACCCCTTTAGTTCTCACAGATACGCAGTATTTT. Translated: CASTPLVLTDTQYF.

CDR3 bases: TGTGCCAGTAGTATTGGGACACTGGGGTTTAGCAATCAGCCCCAGCATTTT. Translation: CASSIGTLGFSNQPQHF. The chain links TRBV19 to TRBJ1-5; maybe TRBD1 (6 bases). Between the trimmed V and J ends, which lost 3 bases and 0 bases, there was a span of 15 bases. The CDR3 loop spans 17 amino acids. CDR1 LNHDA and CDR2 SQIVND come from the germline V gene (reference sequence).

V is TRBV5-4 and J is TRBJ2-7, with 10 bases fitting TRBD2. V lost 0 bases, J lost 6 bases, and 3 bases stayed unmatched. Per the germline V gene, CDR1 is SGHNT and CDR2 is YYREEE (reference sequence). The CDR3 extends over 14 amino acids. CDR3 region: CASSLAAGGLEQYF. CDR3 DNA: TGTGCCAGCAGCTTGGCAGCGGGAGGGCTCGAGCAGTACTTC.